Below are 5 T cell receptor beta chains sequenced from a single sample in a study of cytomegalovirus exposure and HLA in healthy donors. Amplification used 60 Vbeta primers and 13 Jbeta primers. Assay: immunoSEQ multiplex PCR; the TCRdb copy retains only in-frame clones and omits some. The sample has 100,000 to 150,000 clones, over 9.5% seen once. Material for sequencing was PBMCs. The source of these receptors is a woman aged 18-29 years in good health and CMV-seropositive.

The chain joins TRBV5-6 to TRBJ2-2; the D gene is possibly TRBD2 (7 bases). Germline CDR1 reads SGHDT; CDR2 reads YYEEEE. Trimming stripped 0 bases from V and 5 bases from J, with 14 bases between. The CDR3 consists of 16 residues. CDR3 in DNA: TGTGCCAGCAGCTTGGCCGGGGGGCGAGGGACCGGGGAGCTGTTTTTT. Encoded protein: CASSLAGGRGTGELFF.

The chain carries TRBV4-1 and TRBJ2-2, with 9 nucleotides matching TRBD2. CDR1 MGHRA and CDR2 YSYEKL come from the germline V gene. V dropped 5 bases and J dropped 4; count of bases not matched to a gene: 2. This CDR3 is built from 14 residues. The CDR3 region has the DNA TGCGCCAGCAGCGGGACTAGCACCACCGGGGAGCTGTTTTTT. Translation gives CASSGTSTTGELFF.

This clone was seen only a few times. J is TRBJ2-5 and V is TRBV19; TRBD1 might be the D (5 bases). Germline CDR1 is LNHDA and CDR2 is SQIVND (reference sequence). CDR3 size: 14 residues. The V and J ends lost 5 bases and 2 bases respectively, with 12 bases between them. The CDR3 protein is CASSQGGDQETQYF. The CDR3 region has the DNA TGTGCCAGTAGTCAGGGTGGGGATCAAGAGACCCAGTACTTC.

V is TRBV5-1 and J is TRBJ2-3, with D perhaps matching TRBD1 (5 bases). This CDR3 is built from 16 residues. V lost 0 bases to trimming and J lost 0 bases, with 11 bases between them. The germline gives CDR1 SGHRS, CDR2 YFSETQ. The CDR3 reads CASSLDRFSSTDTQYF. The CDR3 DNA is TGCGCCAGCAGCTTGGACAGGTTCTCTAGCACAGATACGCAGTATTTT.

Notes on this clone: The CDR3 ends on some other residue instead of the conserved phenylalanine or tryptophan, so this is likely a read error. The V call is TRBV27, the J call TRBJ2-7; possibly TRBD2 for D (5 bases). Trimming took off 5 bases at V and 6 bases at J, with 17 bases between the two ends. This CDR3 has 14 amino acids. The germline gives CDR1 MNHEY, CDR2 SMNVEV (reference sequence). This CDR3 is CASSGIAFRGEQYL. In nucleotides, the CDR3 is TGTGCCAGCAGTGGAATAGCGTTCCGAGGCGAGCAGTACCTC.